This T cell receptor (beta chain) was sequenced in a study of blood T cell repertoires in COVID-19 (dated by TCRdb to about 2020). Background for the entire study: The collaborator samples originated in the United States, Italy and Spain and spanned the acute and convalescent phases of COVID-19. The material from the prospective study consisted of cDNA or gDNA derived from T cells, B-cell-depleted T cells, or PBMCs. The dataset comprised deeply sampled blood TCRbeta repertoires from subjects exposed to, actively infected with, or recovered from COVID-19. The repertoires were released in a freely available public database intended as a resource for research on the immune response to SARS-CoV-2. The samples were drawn from the first 160 participants of the ongoing ImmuneRACE study and from 950 to 1,500 subjects provided by 6 global collaborators. The sample metadata nearly always contained a de-identified subject ID, COVID-19 status, age in years and sex. Where available, HLA class I and class II types were obtained from metadata supplied by the sample provider rather than from assay-based typing. The study at large found these results: Clinical and demographic metadata were provided uncurated, with the amount varying by source and participant.

From the germline V gene, CDR1 is SGDLS and CDR2 is YYNGEE. V gives up 0 bases and J gives up 3 bases, and the segment between their germline ends measures 7 bases. Its CDR3 holds 14 amino acids, cysteine through phenylalanine. This entry keeps only the CDR3 DNA: 42 bases, framed from base 1. At one collaborating source in Seattle, patients were enrolled during active infection and were followed longitudinally through the course of disease. The collaborating institutions used their own protocols to collect whole blood in K2EDTA tubes. For TCRbeta analysis, collaborators shipped samples as frozen whole blood, isolated PBMCs, or DNA extracted from either of those sample types. Remarks on this clone: Its recognized antigen is unknown. No base qualities exist here, and no much larger clone lies one base off it. Other DNA sequences in this specimen translate into the identical CDR3.

TCRbeta CDR3 regions were amplified from genomic DNA by means of the immunoSEQ Assay, a bias-controlled multiplex PCR. Per the source publication's procedure: Within the assay, amplification of reference gene primers was used to estimate how many nucleated cells each sample contained. To quantify the absolute abundance of each unique TCRbeta CDR3 rearrangement, sequence reads were collapsed and filtered. For each sample, productive Simpson clonality was calculated by taking the square root of Simpson's diversity index across productive rearrangements. TCRdb retrieved this table from immuneACCESS and kept in-frame rearrangements only. Not all clones are present; in checked studies, unresolved V genes account for under half, and no reason is known for the remainder. From that table come the V and J calls and clone size; the DNA was used to work out D and trimming. This sample gives about 340,000 clones in total; approximately 86% of them show up just once. The top ten clones comprise 7.1% of the sample.

Material for sequencing was peripheral blood. The chain is made from TRBV9 and TRBJ1-5; the D gene is unclear. This clonotype was sampled from a woman in her sixties or seventies with COVID-19, enrolled during active disease. The CDR3 amino acid sequence is: CASSVGGSNQPQHF. The nucleotide sequence is given as TGTGCCAGCAGCGTAGGCGGATCCAATCAGCCCCAGCATTTT. The CDR3, completed at both ends by the reference TRBV9 and TRBJ1-5 genes, gives the full variable domain DSGVTQTPKHLITATGQRVTLRCSPRSGDLSVYWYQQSLDQGLQFLIQYYNGEERAKGNILERFSAQQFPDLHSELNLSSLELGDSALYFCASSVGGSNQPQHFGDGTRLSIL.